This is a list of T cell receptor beta chains from one sample in a study of blood T cell repertoires in COVID-19. Profiled with immunoSEQ multiplex PCR; TCRdb holds only in-frame clones, not every one. The table shows about 99,000 clones, with 85% to 90% occurring only once. The material sequenced was peripheral blood. The receptors derive from a human donor in a cohort sampled during active COVID-19. CDR3s include the opening cysteine and the closing phenylalanine or tryptophan. Each record gives: CDR3 protein, J gene, V gene.

CASSLARLVYNEQFF,TRBJ2-1,TRBV6-5
CASSFATIPYEQYF,TRBJ2-7,TRBV5-5
CASSVEGAWGNEQFF,TRBJ2-1,TRBV9
CASSLSGGTEAFF,TRBJ1-1,TRBV5-1
CASSLTVTYEQYF,TRBJ2-7,TRBV13
CASSQGFRKNEKLFF,TRBJ1-4,TRBV4-3
CASAGGVQYF,TRBJ2-3,TRBV7-9
CASSFGSGNTGANVLTF,TRBJ2-6,TRBV5-4
CASSYGQQGLNGYTF,TRBJ1-2,TRBV6-5
CASAGVSTDTQYF,TRBJ2-3,TRBV7-2
CASSFPVGGGYTF,TRBJ1-2,TRBV28
CASRTPGGGRSNQPQHF,TRBJ1-5,TRBV2
CASSLSSETQYF,TRBJ2-5,TRBV7-2
CASSPGTGGWFAEAFF,TRBJ1-1,TRBV4-1
CASSGGLGSPLGGNEQFF,TRBJ2-1,TRBV6-1
CATNHRDSRYNEQFF,TRBJ2-1,TRBV21-1
CASTSFKTPNYGYTF,TRBJ1-2,TRBV28
CASSFLGQGANEQFF,TRBJ2-1,TRBV28
CATSRVREESYGYTF,TRBJ1-2,TRBV15
CASSPTSTDTQYF,TRBJ2-3,TRBV7-3
CASSLVFGQPQHF,TRBJ1-5,TRBV5-5
CASSRTRGTYEQYF,TRBJ2-7,TRBV6-5
CASLTSGGFYEQYF,TRBJ2-7,TRBV2
CASSLNAGERTNTQYF,TRBJ2-3,TRBV7-3
CASSQGLQEYQPQHF,TRBJ1-5,TRBV4-3
CASSFGTRQPSYEQYF,TRBJ2-7,TRBV7-2
CASSKSTGEREKLFF,TRBJ1-4,TRBV11-3
CAGRGRNTGELFF,TRBJ2-2,TRBV7-2
CASSRTGANNQPQHF,TRBJ1-5,TRBV5-5
CASSSTPNRETQYF,TRBJ2-5,TRBV6-2/TRBV6-3
CASRGTSGSSNEQFF,TRBJ2-1,TRBV7-3
CASSPGTGLYF,TRBJ2-7,TRBV3-1/TRBV3-2
CASSPLGLAGETQYF,TRBJ2-5,TRBV18
CASSQDRGGQFF,TRBJ2-1,TRBV4-3
CASSHSRGGLGTGELFF,TRBJ2-2,TRBV3-1/TRBV3-2
CASSLTGAGQPQHF,TRBJ1-5,TRBV5-6
CASHNRGQVSYEQYF,TRBJ2-7,TRBV28
CASSVSHSPTNEKLFF,TRBJ1-4,TRBV9
CASSSDSSSSYEQYF,TRBJ2-7,TRBV7-9
CASSPGGQETQYF,TRBJ2-5,TRBV12-3/TRBV12-4
CASSMVAGGSQPQHF,TRBJ1-5,TRBV19
CASSQERVGLAGGELFF,TRBJ2-2,TRBV3-1/TRBV3-2
CASSLLRQGGNTIYF,TRBJ1-3,TRBV27
CASSVDRMAYNSPLHF,TRBJ1-6,TRBV2
CASRLTGAGNTIYF,TRBJ1-3,TRBV6-5
CASSVERSSYNEQFF,TRBJ2-1,TRBV6-4
CASSVGGASGEQFF,TRBJ2-1,TRBV9
CASSRIAETSTDTQYF,TRBJ2-3,TRBV16
CASSPKQGSSGNTIYF,TRBJ1-3,TRBV18
CASSRGQNNQPQHF,TRBJ1-5,TRBV3-1/TRBV3-2
CASSRGLPGANVLTF,TRBJ2-6,TRBV6-5
CASSLDPGTGGREQYF,TRBJ2-7,TRBV5-1
CASSHLASDTQYF,TRBJ2-3,TRBV3-1/TRBV3-2